A single T cell receptor (beta chain) is shown here with its context. Different DNA sequences within this sample yield the same CDR3. This sample was taken from a study of blood T cell repertoires in COVID-19. Study context: The United States, Italy and Spain provided the acute and convalescent COVID-19 samples.

As originally analysed: Counts of nucleated cells, estimated from reference gene primer amplification, were obtained. Data came from immunoSEQ multiplex PCR; TCRdb stores just in-frame clones and leaves some out. The V and J calls and clone size were taken over from that table, and D and trimming were inferred from the DNA. The table lists about 15,000 clones, approximately 83% of them singletons. Germline V CDR1 and CDR2: SGHRS, YFSETQ. CDR3 length: 14 residues. V shed 0 bases and J shed 3 bases, with 6 bases lying between them. The rearrangement uses TRBV5-1 and TRBJ1-4, with D tentatively TRBD1 (5 bases). Sequencing was carried out using peripheral blood. This clonotype was obtained from a human donor in a cohort sampled during active COVID-19. In DNA, the CDR3 is TGCGCCAGCAGCTTGGTAGGGGCTAATGAAAAACTGTTTTTT. Residues: CASSLVGANEKLFF. The full variable domain, rest sourced from reference TRBV5-1 and TRBJ1-4, is KAGVTQTPRYLIKTRGQQVTLSCSPISGHRSVSWYQQTPGQGLQFLFEYFSETQRNKGNFPGRFSGRQFSNSRSEMNVSTLELGDSALYLCASSLVGANEKLFFGSGTQLSVL.